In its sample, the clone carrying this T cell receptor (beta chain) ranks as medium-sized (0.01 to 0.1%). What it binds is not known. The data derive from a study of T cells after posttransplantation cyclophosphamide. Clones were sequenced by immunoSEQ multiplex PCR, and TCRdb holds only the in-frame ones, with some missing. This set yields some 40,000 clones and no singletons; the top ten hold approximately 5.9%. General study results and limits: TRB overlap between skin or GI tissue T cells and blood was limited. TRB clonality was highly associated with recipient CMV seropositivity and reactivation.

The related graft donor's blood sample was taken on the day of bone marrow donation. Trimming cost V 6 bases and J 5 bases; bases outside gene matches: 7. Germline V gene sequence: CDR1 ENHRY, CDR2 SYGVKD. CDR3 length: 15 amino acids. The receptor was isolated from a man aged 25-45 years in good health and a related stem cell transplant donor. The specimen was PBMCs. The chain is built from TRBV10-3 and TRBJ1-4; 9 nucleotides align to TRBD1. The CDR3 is CAISDPTGGNEKLFF. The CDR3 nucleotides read TGTGCCATCAGCGATCCGACAGGGGGAAATGAAAAACTGTTTTTT.